The clone carrying this TCR beta chain showed up many times. The antigen remains undetermined. This sample was included in a study of beta chain features in type 1 diabetes. The wider study: All samples together contributed 90 million to 130 million sorted cells for examination. Broader study findings: Researchers reported that naive, central memory and Treg TCRB repertoires appeared more similar in patients than in healthy donors.

This CDR3 region has 13 residues. With 0 bases removed from V and 2 bases from J, the gap between germline ends came to 7 bases. Germline V lookup: CDR1 GTSNPN, CDR2 SVGIG (reference sequence). Expressed TCRB transcripts got sequenced, as all isolated RNA was reverse transcribed. Clones were sequenced by immunoSEQ multiplex PCR, and TCRdb holds only the in-frame ones, with some missing. The table lists around 250,000 clones, 25% to 30% of them singletons, with under 5% in the top ten. Every single donor gave one heparinised blood draw, and these averaged roughly 100 mL. Cell sorting via CD45RO/CCR7/CD25/CD127/CD95/CD27 was performed to obtain CD4+ naive, central memory, regulatory and stem cell-like memory cells.

The receptor's source is a man aged 25 to 40 in good health. Sequenced material: central memory CD4+ T cells from blood. The gene calls are TRBV30 and TRBJ1-2; D gene uncertain. CDR3 DNA sequence: TGTGCCTGGAGTGTAGCACAGAACTATGGCTACACCTTC. Protein product: CAWSVAQNYGYTF.